This TCR beta chain was observed in a study of Graves' ophthalmopathy and Graves' hyperthyroidism. The study's findings and limits: Most expanded thyroid clonotypes above 0.001 frequency also appeared in blood.

This clonotype was detected many times. The antigen is undetermined. Amplified TCR beta CDR3 regions were obtained using RNA transcripts as template. Second-round multiplex PCR followed a first-round RT-PCR using HTBI primers. TCRdb used MiXCR to reprocess the multiplex PCR reads, holding one entry per CDR3 protein. Among about half a million distinct CDR3 sequences listed, over 13% were seen once. Patients were left out if they had other autoimmune diseases, uncontrolled infections, pregnancy or lactation. The diagnosis was founded upon clinical symptoms, serum thyroxine, TRAb, thyroid ultrasound and orbital computed tomography. PBMCs stemmed from around 10 ml of fresh peripheral blood. Trimming cost V 5 bases and J 6 bases; bases outside gene matches: 6. CDR1 and CDR2 (germline): SEHNR, FQNEAQ (reference sequence). The CDR3 runs 15 residues.

The genes are TRBV7-9 and TRBJ2-7, with TRBD2 matching over 14 bases. The source of this sequence is a woman in her thirties with Graves' ophthalmopathy. The sample consisted of blood. The CDR3 bases are TGTGCCAGCAGCCCAGGGACTAGCGGGAGTTCCGAGCAGTACTTC. Protein sequence: CASSPGTSGSSEQYF.